A single sample is the source of the 20 T cell receptor beta chains below, sequenced in a study of beta chain features in type 1 diabetes. The investigators reverse transcribed all of the isolated RNA, so they sequenced expressed TCRB transcripts. Clones were sequenced by immunoSEQ multiplex PCR, and TCRdb holds only the in-frame ones, with some missing. This sample yields under 850,000 clones, of which roughly 13% are seen a single time; 0.022% belongs to the top ten. Antigens of these TCRs are unknown. Overall study findings and caveats: When Type 1 diabetes patients were examined, their TCRB CDR3s proved moderately but significantly shorter in all four CD4+ subsets.

The material sequenced was naive CD4+ T cells from blood. The receptor set was obtained from a man in his late teens or twenties with type 1 diabetes.

This clone was picked up a small number of times. The chain couples TRBV19 to TRBJ2-5, with D uncertain. Germline CDR1 LNHDA, CDR2 SQIVND (reference sequence). This CDR3 region has 12 residues. Trimming shortened V by 3 bases and J by 5 bases, and 7 bases separated the two germline ends. The CDR3 coding sequence is TGTGCCAGTAGTATTGGTTTCGAGACCCAGTACTTC. As protein: CASSIGFETQYF.

The J gene is TRBJ1-6, the V gene TRBV23-1, with D hard to call. TRBV23-1 is assigned to the ORF class and has an uncertain function. Trimming stripped 7 bases from V and 3 bases from J, with 16 bases between. The CDR3 consists of 16 residues. In nucleotides, the CDR3 is TGCGCCAGCACCCCCCACGGTCTTATCTATAATTCACCCCTCCACTTT. This codes for CASTPHGLIYNSPLHF.

V usage is TRBV7-3 and J usage is TRBJ2-2, with D possibly being TRBD1 (5 bases). Germline lookup yields CDR1 SGHTA and CDR2 FQGTGA. V was pared by 4 bases and J by 6 bases, with 15 bases between. This CDR3 contains 15 residues. The CDR3: CASSSPDRRAGELFF. CDR3 sequence (DNA): TGTGCCAGCAGCTCCCCCGATCGCAGGGCCGGGGAGCTGTTTTTT.

CDR3: CASSYHGQGRYGYTF. CDR3 in DNA: TGTGCCAGCAGTTACCATGGACAGGGTAGATACGGCTACACCTTC. J is TRBJ1-2 and V is TRBV6-5, with 8 bases lining up with TRBD1. The CDR3 covers 15 residues. Trimming at V came to 2 bases and at J to 8 bases, leaving 10 bases not matched to a gene. CDR1 and CDR2 (germline): MNHEY, SVGAGI.

This clone has just a few counts. This chain uses TRBV7-9 with TRBJ1-6, with D perhaps TRBD1 (5 bases). The CDR3 length is 14 residues. Per germline, CDR1 SEHNR and CDR2 FQNEAQ (reference sequence). The V and J ends lost 4 bases and 6 bases respectively, with 10 bases between them. The CDR3 here is CASSSRDFNSPLHF. CDR3 coding DNA: TGTGCCAGCAGCTCCCGGGACTTTAATTCACCCCTCCACTTT.

A remark on this clone: The identical CDR3 is also encoded by other nucleotide sequences in the sample. The CDR3 DNA follows: TGTGCCAGCTCACCTAGGGAGGGAGAGACCCAGTACTTC. Amino acid sequence: CASSPREGETQYF. This rearrangement joins TRBV18 to TRBJ2-5; 7 nucleotides align to TRBD2. Germline V CDR1 and CDR2: KGHSH, LQKENI. V was pared by 3 bases and J by 4 bases, with 2 bases of the junction left unmatched. The CDR3 has 13 residues.

The CDR3 spells CASRRGDTQYF. CDR3 sequence (DNA): TGTGCCAGCCGCCGAGGGGATACGCAGTATTTT. V and J are TRBV25-1 and TRBJ2-3; possibly TRBD2 for D (5 bases). Germline values: CDR1 MGHDK, CDR2 SYGVNS. V lost 8 bases and J lost 6, with 9 bases in between. The CDR3 sequence is 11 residues long. Full variable domain (rest looked up from reference TRBV25-1 and TRBJ2-3): EADIYQTPRYLVIGTGKKITLECSQTMGHDKMYWYQQDPGMELHLIHYSYGVNSTEKGDLSSESTVSRIRTEHFPLTLESARPSHTSQYLCASRRGDTQYFGPGTRLTVL.

The V gene is TRBV5-6, the J gene TRBJ1-1, with D tentatively TRBD1 (5 bases). Per germline, CDR1 SGHDT and CDR2 YYEEEE. This CDR3 is built from 14 residues. Trimming stripped 8 bases from V and 4 bases from J, with 18 bases between. In DNA form, the CDR3 reads TGTGCCAGTTCCACCCCCCCGGGGGGCACTGAAGCTTTCTTT. Translating it yields CASSTPPGGTEAFF.

This rearrangement joins TRBV30 to TRBJ2-2; TRBD1 agrees at 10 bases. J lost 5 bases, V lost 0 bases, and 3 bases had no gene match. CDR3 length: 15 residues. The germline CDR1 and CDR2 sequences are GTSNPN and SVGIG (reference sequence). The CDR3 nucleotides are TGTGCCTGGAGTGTAGGGACAGGGGCAACCGGGGAGCTGTTTTTT. Residues: CAWSVGTGATGELFF.

This clone has more than one count but fewer than ten. The rearrangement joins TRBV30 to TRBJ1-2, with D perhaps matching TRBD1 (6 bases). Germline CDR1 is GTSNPN and CDR2 is SVGIG (reference sequence). The CDR3 runs 13 residues. Trimming took 2 bases from V and 4 from J, leaving 11 bases between them. CDR3 protein: CAWSQGSGYGYTF. CDR3 in DNA: TGTGCCTGGAGTCAGGGGTCGGGCTATGGCTACACCTTC.

The chain has TRBV10-3 and TRBJ1-2; the D is unclear. This CDR3 spans 12 amino acids. Germline CDR1 ENHRY, CDR2 SYGVKD. V was cut by 5 bases and J by 4 bases, with 8 bases left in between. CDR3 sequence (DNA): TGTGCCATCAGTCCTGGCGGCTATGGCTACACCTTC. Translation gives CAISPGGYGYTF.

The rearrangement uses TRBV10-3 and TRBJ1-3; D is unclear. V lost 3 bases and J lost 0, with 9 bases in between. This CDR3 is built from 15 residues. CDR1 and CDR2 from the germline V gene are ENHRY and SYGVKD. This chain's CDR3 is CAISDRHGSGNTIYF. In DNA, the CDR3 is TGTGCCATCAGTGACAGGCACGGCTCTGGAAACACCATATATTTT.

This clone was observed a few times. CDR3 DNA sequence: TGCAGTGCTAGTGATGTAGGAAAACTGTTTTTT. This codes for CSASDVGKLFF. The gene calls are TRBV20-1 and TRBJ1-4, with no clear D. V was cut by 3 bases and J by 10 bases, with 9 bases left in between. The germline V gene encodes CDR1 DFQATT and CDR2 SNEGSKA (reference sequence). This CDR3 has 11 amino acids.

The CDR3 DNA sequence: TGTGCCAGCACCGGAGCGGGGGACGTTGAAGCTTTCTTT. As protein: CASTGAGDVEAFF. The V and J genes are TRBV6-1 and TRBJ1-1; TRBD1 might be the D (5 bases). Per the germline V gene, CDR1 is MNHNS and CDR2 is SASEGT. CDR3 length equals 13 residues. Trimming removed 7 bases at V and 7 bases at J, with 16 bases between.

This clone was seen more than once but under ten times. J is TRBJ1-4 and V is TRBV10-3, with D possibly TRBD1 on 5 matching bases. V was trimmed by 10 bases and J by 3 bases, leaving 15 bases between them. CDR1 is ENHRY, CDR2 SYGVKD, per germline. The CDR3 length is 14 residues. The CDR3 nucleotides read TGTGCCACCGGGACCGCTGGGGCTAATGAAAAACTGTTTTTT. Encoded protein: CATGTAGANEKLFF.

The chain links TRBV4-1 to TRBJ1-5; no definite D call. This CDR3 comprises 13 residues. Germline V CDR1 and CDR2: MGHRA, YSYEKL. Trimming shortened V by 0 bases and J by 7 bases, and 7 bases separated the two germline ends. The CDR3: CASSQDIWQPQHF. The CDR3 DNA reads as TGCGCCAGCAGCCAAGATATATGGCAGCCCCAGCATTTT.

This clone was counted a few times. V gene TRBV5-6 combines with J gene TRBJ1-2; D not certain. Germline V gene data show CDR1 as SGHDT and CDR2 as YYEEEE. V gave up 0 bases and J gave up 4 bases, with 13 bases separating them. This CDR3 has 15 residues. This CDR3 is CASSLDSRESYGYTF. The CDR3 DNA is TGTGCCAGCAGCTTGGATTCTCGGGAAAGCTATGGCTACACCTTC.

V gene TRBV4-1 combines with J gene TRBJ1-5; 8 nucleotides line up with TRBD1. V shed 4 bases and J 4 bases; nucleotides not matched to a gene: 6. The germline V gene has CDR1 MGHRA and CDR2 YSYEKL. The CDR3 is 15 residues long. CDR3 amino acids: CASSRQGQENQPQHF. The CDR3 nucleotides are TGCGCCAGCAGCCGACAGGGACAGGAAAATCAGCCCCAGCATTTT.

The gene calls are TRBV30 and TRBJ2-5; tentative D call: TRBD2 (5 bases). Per the germline V gene, CDR1 is GTSNPN and CDR2 is SVGIG (reference sequence). This CDR3 has 13 amino acids. With 3 bases removed from V and 1 base from J, the gap between germline ends came to 9 bases. The CDR3 sequence: CAWSPSGQETQYF. In nucleotides, the CDR3 is TGTGCCTGGAGCCCGAGCGGCCAAGAGACCCAGTACTTC.

This clone was seen a handful of times. This rearrangement joins TRBV19 to TRBJ1-2, with 7 bases aligning to TRBD1. The germline V gene encodes CDR1 LNHDA and CDR2 SQIVND (reference sequence). This CDR3 is built from 11 residues. After removal of 3 bases from V and 13 bases from J, the junction contained 5 bases not matched to a gene. This CDR3 is CASSIKDRRTF. DNA for the CDR3: TGTGCCAGTAGTATTAAGGACAGGCGCACCTTC.